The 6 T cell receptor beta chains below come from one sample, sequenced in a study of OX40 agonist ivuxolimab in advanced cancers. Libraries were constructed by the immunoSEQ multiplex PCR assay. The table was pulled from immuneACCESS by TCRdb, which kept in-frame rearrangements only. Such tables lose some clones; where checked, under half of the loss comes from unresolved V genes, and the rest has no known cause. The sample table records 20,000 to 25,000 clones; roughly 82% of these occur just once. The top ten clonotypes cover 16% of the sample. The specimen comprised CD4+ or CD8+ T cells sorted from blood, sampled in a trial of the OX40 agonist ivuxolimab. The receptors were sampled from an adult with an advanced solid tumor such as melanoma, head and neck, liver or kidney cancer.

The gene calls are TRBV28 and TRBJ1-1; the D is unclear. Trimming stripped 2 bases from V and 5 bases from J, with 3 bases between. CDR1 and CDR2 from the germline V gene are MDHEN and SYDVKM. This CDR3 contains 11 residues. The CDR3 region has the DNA TGTGCCAGCAGTTTAGGAACTGAAGCTTTCTTT. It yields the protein CASSLGTEAFF.

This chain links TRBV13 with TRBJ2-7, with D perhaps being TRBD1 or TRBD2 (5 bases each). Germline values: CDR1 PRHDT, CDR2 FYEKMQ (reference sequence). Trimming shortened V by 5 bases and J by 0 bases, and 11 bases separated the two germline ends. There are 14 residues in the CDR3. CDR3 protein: CASSPRDVSYEQYF. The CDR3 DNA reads TGTGCCAGCAGCCCCCGGGACGTCTCCTACGAGCAGTACTTC.

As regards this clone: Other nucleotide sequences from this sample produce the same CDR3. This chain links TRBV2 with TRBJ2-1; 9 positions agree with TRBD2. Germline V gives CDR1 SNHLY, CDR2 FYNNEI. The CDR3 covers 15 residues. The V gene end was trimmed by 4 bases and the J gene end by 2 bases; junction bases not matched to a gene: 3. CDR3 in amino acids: CASSGSGGAYNEQFF. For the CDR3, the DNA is TGTGCCAGCAGTGGTAGCGGGGGAGCCTACAATGAGCAGTTCTTC.

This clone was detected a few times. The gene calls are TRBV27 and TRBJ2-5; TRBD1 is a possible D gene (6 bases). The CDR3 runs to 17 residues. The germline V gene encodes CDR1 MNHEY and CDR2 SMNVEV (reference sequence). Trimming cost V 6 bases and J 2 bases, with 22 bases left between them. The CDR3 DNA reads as TGTGCCAGCAGGCATATTACAGGGACCGAGGGACAAGAGACCCAGTACTTC. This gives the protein CASRHITGTEGQETQYF.

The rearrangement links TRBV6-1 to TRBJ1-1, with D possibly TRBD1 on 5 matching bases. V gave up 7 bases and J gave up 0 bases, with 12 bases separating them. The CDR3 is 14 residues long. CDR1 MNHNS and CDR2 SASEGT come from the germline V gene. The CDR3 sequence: CASMKGLLNTEAFF. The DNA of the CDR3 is TGTGCCAGCATGAAGGGGCTCTTGAACACTGAAGCTTTCTTT.

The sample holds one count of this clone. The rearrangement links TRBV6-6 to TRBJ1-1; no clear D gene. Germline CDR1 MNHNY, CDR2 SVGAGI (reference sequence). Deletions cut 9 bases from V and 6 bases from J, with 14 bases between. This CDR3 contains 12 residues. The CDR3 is CASSGRVPEAFF. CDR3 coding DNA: TGTGCCAGTTCTGGTAGGGTACCTGAAGCTTTCTTT.